This T cell receptor beta chain was recorded in a study of T cells in Graves' hyperthyroidism and ophthalmopathy. Per germline, CDR1 SNHLY and CDR2 FYNNEI. V lost 9 bases, J lost 4 bases, and 15 bases lay in between. The CDR3 extends over 13 amino acids. As for this clonotype: The antigen remains unidentified.

Study-wide results and caveats: Model output signaled ophthalmopathy a median 6.5 months ahead of onset. A model of 13 V-J pairs discriminated ophthalmopathy from stable hyperthyroidism.

The investigators amplified TCR beta CDR3 regions from RNA transcripts. Using the HTBI primer set, a first-round RT-PCR was run on the TCR CDR3. TCRdb analysed the multiplex PCR reads with MiXCR anew, one entry per CDR3 protein. The sample holds approximately 640,000 distinct CDR3 sequences, about 45% seen once. The diagnostic basis comprised clinical symptoms, serum thyroxine and TRAb, thyroid ultrasound and orbital computed tomography. The rearrangement uses TRBV2 and TRBJ1-2; D not certain. The material sequenced was peripheral blood or thyroid tissue (not recorded which). This TCR was recovered from an adult man with Graves' disease, either hyperthyroidism or ophthalmopathy (not recorded which). CDR3 region: CASESSAVYGYTF. CDR3 bases: TGTGCCAGTGAATCATCGGCGGTCTATGGCTACACCTTC.